This passage covers 21 T cell receptor beta chains from one sample sequenced in a study of a mutant IDH1 vaccine in newly diagnosed glioma. Method: immunoSEQ multiplex PCR; TCRdb's copy keeps in-frame clones and lacks some. The sample consists of roughly 51,000 clones, approximately 79% of them appearing once. Their target antigens are unknown. The time point here: week 35, safety follow-up. Each vaccine dose was 300 ug of mutant IDH1 20-mer peptide, with topical imiquimod. The material sequenced was PBMCs, taken from a glioma patient whose treatment included an IDH1 peptide vaccine. The receptors were sampled from a man aged 40-50 years with glioma.

The chain links TRBV4-2 to TRBJ1-1; D unclear. This CDR3 has 14 residues. With 4 bases removed from V and 8 bases from J, the gap between germline ends came to 17 bases. Germline V CDR1 and CDR2: LGHNA, YNFKEQ. In DNA, the CDR3 is TGTGCCAGCAGCCGGTATTGGTCGAACCCCGAAGCTTTCTTT. It yields the protein CASSRYWSNPEAFF.

The V call is TRBV5-1, the J call TRBJ2-7; D call uncertain. The CDR3 extends over 13 amino acids. The germline gives CDR1 SGHRS, CDR2 YFSETQ. Deletions cut 0 bases from V and 3 bases from J, with 7 bases between. As DNA, the CDR3 is TGCGCCAGCAGCTTGGGGCAAGACTACGAGCAGTACTTC. This encodes CASSLGQDYEQYF.

The gene calls are TRBV19 and TRBJ1-6; 8 bases line up with TRBD1. J gave up 9 bases and V 7 bases, and 8 bases lay outside the gene matches. The CDR3 runs to 14 residues. Looked up from germline, CDR1 is LNHDA and CDR2 is SQIVND (reference sequence). The CDR3 nucleotides read TGTGCCAGTACCGACGGGACAGGAAGTTCACCCCTCCACTTT. Its translation: CASTDGTGSSPLHF.

The V gene is TRBV29-1, the J gene TRBJ1-5, with 7 positions matching TRBD1. The CDR3 covers 13 residues. From germline, CDR1 is SQVTM and CDR2 ANQGSEA. V lost 4 bases to trimming and J lost 4 bases; unmatched junction nucleotides: 4. This CDR3 is CSVGGQSNQPQHF. The DNA for the CDR3 is TGCAGCGTTGGGGGACAGTCAAATCAGCCCCAGCATTTT.

This chain joins TRBV10-1 and TRBJ1-3; no definite D call. CDR3 size: 15 residues. The germline V gene has CDR1 WNHNN and CDR2 SYGVQD (reference sequence). Trimming pared 3 bases from V and 3 bases from J, leaving 12 bases between. This CDR3 is CASSEGITSGNTIYF. The CDR3 nucleotides are TGCGCCAGCAGTGAAGGGATAACGAGTGGAAACACCATATATTTT.

The chain recombines TRBV7-9 with TRBJ2-2, with TRBD2 identical over 9 bases. The CDR3 sequence is 16 residues long. Losses at the gene ends were 5 bases for V and 4 bases for J; bases not matched to a gene: 8. Germline V gene data show CDR1 as SEHNR and CDR2 as FQNEAQ (reference sequence). CDR3 sequence: CASSPGAGGSTGELFF. The CDR3, as DNA: TGTGCCAGCAGCCCCGGCGCGGGGGGGAGCACCGGGGAGCTGTTTTTT. The variable domain in full, completed from reference TRBV7-9 and TRBJ2-2, reads DTGVSQNPRHKITKRGQNVTFRCDPISEHNRLYWYRQTLGQGPEFLTYFQNEAQLEKSRLLSDRFSAERPKGSFSTLEIQRTEQGDSAMYLCASSPGAGGSTGELFFGEGSRLTVL.

The chain has TRBV30 and TRBJ2-5; TRBD2 is a possible D gene (5 bases). V lost 5 bases to trimming and J lost 5 bases, with 9 bases between them. The CDR3 sequence is 11 residues long. Germline V gene lookup returns CDR1 GTSNPN and CDR2 SVGIG (reference sequence). The DNA of the CDR3 is TGTGCCTGGGGACTTTACGAGACCCAGTACTTC. Amino acid sequence: CAWGLYETQYF.

The chain carries TRBV30 and TRBJ2-7; D is ambiguous. Looked up from germline, CDR1 is GTSNPN and CDR2 is SVGIG (reference sequence). Trimming shortened V by 3 bases and J by 6 bases, and 15 bases separated the two germline ends. CDR3 length: 13 residues. As DNA, the CDR3 is TGTGCCTGGAGCCATGAATCATTGGGCGAGCAGTACTTC. This translates into CAWSHESLGEQYF. The variable domain in full, completed from reference TRBV30 and TRBJ2-7, reads SQTIHQWPATLVQPVGSPLSLECTVEGTSNPNLYWYRQAAGRGLQLLFYSVGIGQISSEVPQNLSASRPQDRQFILSSKKLLLSDSGFYLCAWSHESLGEQYFGPGTRLTVT.

This clone was observed a single time. V and J are TRBV10-2 and TRBJ1-1; maybe TRBD1 (5 bases). Germline V gene sequence: CDR1 WSHSY, CDR2 SAAADI. The CDR3 is 12 amino acids. The V gene lost 0 bases and the J gene lost 11 bases, with 10 bases spanning the gap. The CDR3 DNA follows: TGCGCCAGCAGTGAGTCCCAGGGTTCGGCTTTCTTT. The encoded protein is CASSESQGSAFF.

The V and J genes are TRBV6-6 and TRBJ2-4; possible D gene TRBD2, 5 bases. Germline CDR1 MNHNY, CDR2 SVGAGI (reference sequence). V gave up 2 bases and J gave up 2 bases, with 7 bases separating them. The CDR3 runs to 14 residues. CDR3 nucleotides: TGTGCCAGCAGTTACGAGGGAACCAAAAACATTCAGTACTTC. It codes for CASSYEGTKNIQYF.

The rearrangement links TRBV7-8 to TRBJ2-7, with D uncertain. Germline V gene sequence: CDR1 SGHVS, CDR2 FQNEAQ. The V gene lost 4 bases and the J gene lost 9 bases, with 13 bases spanning the gap. The CDR3 contains 12 residues. CDR3 coding DNA: TGTGCCAGCAGCTCCAGTTGGGTACGGCAGTACTTC. This sequence encodes CASSSSWVRQYF. The whole variable domain, filled in from reference TRBV7-8 and TRBJ2-7, reads GAGVSQSPRYKVAKRGQDVALRCDPISGHVSLFWYQQALGQGPEFLTYFQNEAQLDKSGLPSDRFFAERPEGSVSTLKIQRTQQEDSAVYLCASSSSWVRQYFGPGTRLTVT.

This sequence joins TRBV25-1 and TRBJ2-5; either TRBD1 or TRBD2 may supply D (6 bases each). The CDR3 is made up of 16 amino acids. Per the germline V gene, CDR1 is MGHDK and CDR2 is SYGVNS. Trimming stripped 6 bases from V and 8 bases from J, with 25 bases between. The DNA for the CDR3 is TGTGCCAGCAGCCCGGCAGGGGACTCCGGAGTGGAAACCCAGTACTTC. This codes for CASSPAGDSGVETQYF. Complete variable domain (other parts from reference TRBV25-1 and TRBJ2-5): EADIYQTPRYLVIGTGKKITLECSQTMGHDKMYWYQQDPGMELHLIHYSYGVNSTEKGDLSSESTVSRIRTEHFPLTLESARPSHTSQYLCASSPAGDSGVETQYFGPGTRLLVL.

The chain joins TRBV19 to TRBJ1-1; D is unclear. This CDR3 is 10 amino acids long. From germline, CDR1 is LNHDA and CDR2 SQIVND (reference sequence). Trimming removed 6 bases from V and 11 bases from J, with 10 bases in between. DNA for the CDR3: TGTGCCAGTAGCAGCGGATTGGCTTTCTTT. Its translation: CASSSGLAFF.

DNA of the CDR3: TGTGCCAGCTCCCCAATCATGGAGGAAAAACTGTTTTTT. Protein: CASSPIMEEKLFF. The chain combines TRBV18 with TRBJ1-4, with D unclear. CDR1 is KGHSH and CDR2 is LQKENI in the germline V gene. The CDR3 sequence is 13 residues long. Trimming cost V 6 bases and J 8 bases, with 13 bases left between them.

The CDR3 bases are TGTGCCAGCTCACCACCGACAGGCATTGGCGGAAACACCATATATTTT. It encodes CASSPPTGIGGNTIYF. J is TRBJ1-3 and V is TRBV18; possibly TRBD1 for D (6 bases). Germline V gene data show CDR1 as KGHSH and CDR2 as LQKENI. With 0 bases removed from V and 4 bases from J, the gap between germline ends came to 13 bases. The CDR3 runs 16 residues.

This chain joins TRBV29-1 and TRBJ2-2; TRBD1 agrees at 7 bases. This CDR3 is 13 amino acids long. CDR1 and CDR2 (germline): SQVTM, ANQGSEA. Germline trimming cut 0 bases from V and 9 bases from J; bases unmatched to any gene: 4. CDR3 region: CSVEDRGTWELFF. CDR3 DNA sequence: TGCAGCGTTGAAGACAGGGGGACGTGGGAGCTGTTTTTT.

The CDR3 DNA sequence: TGTGCCAGCTCACCACGACAGGACTCTGGAAACACCATATATTTT. Amino acid sequence: CASSPRQDSGNTIYF. The J gene is TRBJ1-3, the V gene TRBV18, with a tentative D call TRBD1 (6 bases). This CDR3 has 15 amino acids. The germline CDR1 and CDR2 sequences are KGHSH and LQKENI. The V end lost 1 base, the J end lost 0 bases, and 7 bases lay between the germline ends.

The rearrangement links TRBV29-1 to TRBJ1-2, with D perhaps matching TRBD1 (6 bases). CDR3 size: 13 residues. CDR1 and CDR2 (germline): SQVTM, ANQGSEA. Trimming removed 2 bases at V and 1 base at J, with 8 bases between. The CDR3 DNA is TGCAGCGTTGAACAGGGGAGTAACTATGGCTACACCTTC. Amino acids: CSVEQGSNYGYTF.

CDR3 bases: TGTGCCAGCAGTTTCGTGGACAGGGGCTCCTACGAGCAGTACTTC. This codes for CASSFVDRGSYEQYF. J is TRBJ2-7 and V is TRBV5-6; 9 bases map to TRBD1. Per the germline V gene, CDR1 is SGHDT and CDR2 is YYEEEE. The J segment lost 0 bases and the V segment lost 5 bases, leaving 6 bases of the junction unmatched. CDR3 length equals 15 residues.

This clone came up a few times. The rearrangement uses TRBV29-1 and TRBJ1-2; possibly TRBD1 for D (5 bases). This CDR3 region has 13 residues. V lost 7 bases, J lost 3 bases, and 15 bases lay in between. Germline V CDR1 and CDR2: SQVTM, ANQGSEA. The chain's CDR3 is CSARSDIYYGYTF. Here the CDR3 DNA reads TGCAGCGCCCGTTCGGACATATACTATGGCTACACCTTC.

The genes are TRBV13 and TRBJ2-5, with D hard to call. Between the trimmed V and J ends, which lost 2 bases and 2 bases, there was a span of 9 bases. The CDR3 has 14 residues. Looked up from germline, CDR1 is PRHDT and CDR2 is FYEKMQ (reference sequence). The CDR3 sequence: CASSLLVGQETQYF. CDR3 nucleotide sequence: TGTGCCAGCAGCTTATTAGTAGGTCAAGAGACCCAGTACTTC.